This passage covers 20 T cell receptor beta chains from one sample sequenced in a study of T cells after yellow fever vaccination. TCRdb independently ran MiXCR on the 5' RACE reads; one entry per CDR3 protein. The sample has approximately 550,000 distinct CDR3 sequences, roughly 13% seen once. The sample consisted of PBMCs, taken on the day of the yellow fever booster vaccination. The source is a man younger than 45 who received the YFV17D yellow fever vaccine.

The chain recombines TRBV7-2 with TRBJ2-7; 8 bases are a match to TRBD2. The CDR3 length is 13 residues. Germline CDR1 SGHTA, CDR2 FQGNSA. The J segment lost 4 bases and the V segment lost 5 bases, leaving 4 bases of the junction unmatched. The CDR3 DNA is TGTGCCAGCAGCCGAGCGGGAGATTACGAGCAGTACTTC. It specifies CASSRAGDYEQYF.

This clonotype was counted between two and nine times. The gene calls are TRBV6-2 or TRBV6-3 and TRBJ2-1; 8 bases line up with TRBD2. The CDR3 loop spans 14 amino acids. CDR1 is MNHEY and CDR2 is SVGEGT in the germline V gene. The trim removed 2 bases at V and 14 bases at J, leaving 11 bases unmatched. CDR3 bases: TGTGCCAGCAGTTACCCAAGGGCGGGGACTAGTGAGTTCTTC. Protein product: CASSYPRAGTSEFF.

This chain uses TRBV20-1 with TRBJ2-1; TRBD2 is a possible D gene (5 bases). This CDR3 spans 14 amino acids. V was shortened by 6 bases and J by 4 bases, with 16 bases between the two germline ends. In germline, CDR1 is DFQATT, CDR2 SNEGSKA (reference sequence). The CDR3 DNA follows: TGCAGTGCCCCGCGGCGGGCAGAGTACAATGAGCAGTTCTTC. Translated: CSAPRRAEYNEQFF.

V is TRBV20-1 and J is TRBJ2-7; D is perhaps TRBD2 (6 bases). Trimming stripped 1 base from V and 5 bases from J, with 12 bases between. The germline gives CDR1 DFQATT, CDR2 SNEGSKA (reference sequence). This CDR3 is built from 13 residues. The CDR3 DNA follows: TGCAGTGCTAGAGGGGCTAGCGTAAACGAGCAGTACTTC. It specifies CSARGASVNEQYF.

The CDR3 region is CSAKTVYGYTF. The CDR3 DNA is TGCAGTGCAAAGACAGTCTATGGCTACACCTTC. This rearrangement joins TRBV20-1 to TRBJ1-2, with TRBD1 as a possible D gene (5 bases). In germline, CDR1 is DFQATT, CDR2 SNEGSKA (reference sequence). This CDR3 has 11 amino acids. V lost 6 bases and J 4 bases, leaving 9 bases between the germline ends.

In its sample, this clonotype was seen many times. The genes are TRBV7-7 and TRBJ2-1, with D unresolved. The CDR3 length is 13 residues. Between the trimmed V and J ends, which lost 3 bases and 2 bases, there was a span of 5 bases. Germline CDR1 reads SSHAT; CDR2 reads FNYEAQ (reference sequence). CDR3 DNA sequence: TGTGCCAGCAGCTTGACGGCCTACAATGAGCAGTTCTTC. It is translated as CASSLTAYNEQFF.

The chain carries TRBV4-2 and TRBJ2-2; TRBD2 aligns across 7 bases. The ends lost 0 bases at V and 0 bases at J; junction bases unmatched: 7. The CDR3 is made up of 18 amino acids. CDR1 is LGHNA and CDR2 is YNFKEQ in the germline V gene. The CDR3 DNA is TGTGCCAGCAGCCAAGATTCTAGCGGAAGCGCGAACACCGGGGAGCTGTTTTTT. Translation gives CASSQDSSGSANTGELFF.

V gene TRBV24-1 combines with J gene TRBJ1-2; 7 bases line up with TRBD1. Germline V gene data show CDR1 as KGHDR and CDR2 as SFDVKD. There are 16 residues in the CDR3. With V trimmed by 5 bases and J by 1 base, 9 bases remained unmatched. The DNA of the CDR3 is TGTGCCACCAGTGCCAGAGAGACAGGGATTAACTATGGCTACACCTTC. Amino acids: CATSARETGINYGYTF.

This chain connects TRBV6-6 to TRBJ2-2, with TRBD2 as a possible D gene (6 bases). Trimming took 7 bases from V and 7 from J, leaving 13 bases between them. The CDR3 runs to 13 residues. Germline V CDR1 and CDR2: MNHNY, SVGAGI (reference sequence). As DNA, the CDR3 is TGTGCCAGCACCGACCCGGGAGTCGGGGAGCTGTTTTTT. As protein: CASTDPGVGELFF.

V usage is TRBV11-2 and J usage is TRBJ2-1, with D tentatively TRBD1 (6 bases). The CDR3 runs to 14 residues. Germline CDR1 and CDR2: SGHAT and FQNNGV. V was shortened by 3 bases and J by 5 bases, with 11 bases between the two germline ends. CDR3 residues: CASSLSQGNNEQFF. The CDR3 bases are TGTGCCAGCAGCTTGTCACAGGGTAACAATGAGCAGTTCTTC.

The CDR3 region has the DNA TGCAGCGTTGAACCACGGCAGGGGACGGAGACCCAGTACTTC. Translating gives CSVEPRQGTETQYF. The V gene is TRBV29-1, the J gene TRBJ2-5; tentatively, D is TRBD1 (6 bases). The CDR3 runs to 14 residues. Germline V gene data show CDR1 as SQVTM and CDR2 as ANQGSEA. Trimming stripped 2 bases from V and 5 bases from J, with 15 bases between.

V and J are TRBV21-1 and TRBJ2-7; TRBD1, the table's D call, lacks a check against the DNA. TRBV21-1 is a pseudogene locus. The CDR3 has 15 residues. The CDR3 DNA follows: TGTGCCAGCAGCAAACGAGGGACGGAGGCCTACGAGCAGTACTTC. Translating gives CASSKRGTEAYEQYF.

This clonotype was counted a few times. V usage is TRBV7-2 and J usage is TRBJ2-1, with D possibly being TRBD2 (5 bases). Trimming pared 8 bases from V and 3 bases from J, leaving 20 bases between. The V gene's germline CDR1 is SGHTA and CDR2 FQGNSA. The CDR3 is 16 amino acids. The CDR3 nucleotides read TGTGCCAGCGGACTTATGGGAAAACTCTTCTACAATGAGCAGTTCTTC. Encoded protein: CASGLMGKLFYNEQFF.

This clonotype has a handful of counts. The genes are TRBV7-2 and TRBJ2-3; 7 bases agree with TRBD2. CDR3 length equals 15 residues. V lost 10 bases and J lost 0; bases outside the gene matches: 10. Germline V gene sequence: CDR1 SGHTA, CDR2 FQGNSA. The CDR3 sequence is CATEELAASTDTQYF. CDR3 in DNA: TGTGCCACGGAGGAGCTAGCGGCTAGCACAGATACGCAGTATTTT.

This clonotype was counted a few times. As DNA, the CDR3 is TGCGCCACCCGGTTTAGCGGGACTTCCACAGATACGCAGTATTTT. Its protein is CATRFSGTSTDTQYF. V and J are TRBV5-1 and TRBJ2-3; TRBD2 matches at 8 bases. CDR3 length: 15 amino acids. J was trimmed by 2 bases and V by 9 bases; bases with no gene match: 11. The germline V gene encodes CDR1 SGHRS and CDR2 YFSETQ.

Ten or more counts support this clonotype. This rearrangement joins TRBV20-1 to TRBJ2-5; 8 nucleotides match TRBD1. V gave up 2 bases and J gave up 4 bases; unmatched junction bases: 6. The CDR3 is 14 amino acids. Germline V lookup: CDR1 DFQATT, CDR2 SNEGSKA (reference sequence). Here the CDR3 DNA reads TGCAGTGCTAGAATCGGCAGGGGGCTAGAGACCCAGTACTTC. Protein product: CSARIGRGLETQYF.

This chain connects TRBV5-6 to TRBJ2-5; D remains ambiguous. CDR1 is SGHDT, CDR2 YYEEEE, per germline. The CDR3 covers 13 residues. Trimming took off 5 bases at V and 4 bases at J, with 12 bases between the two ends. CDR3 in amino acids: CASSLPGLETQYF. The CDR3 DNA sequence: TGTGCCAGCAGTCTGCCTGGGTTAGAGACCCAGTACTTC.

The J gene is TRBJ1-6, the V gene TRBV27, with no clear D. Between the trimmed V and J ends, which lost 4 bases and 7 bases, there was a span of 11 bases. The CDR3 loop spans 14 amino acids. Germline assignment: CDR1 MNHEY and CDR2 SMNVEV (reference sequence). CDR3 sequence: CASSYVQQNSPLHF. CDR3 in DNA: TGTGCCAGCAGTTATGTCCAACAGAATTCACCCCTCCACTTT.

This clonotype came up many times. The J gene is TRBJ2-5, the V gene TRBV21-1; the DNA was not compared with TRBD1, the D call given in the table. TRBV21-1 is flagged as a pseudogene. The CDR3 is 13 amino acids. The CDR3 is CASSAGTEETQYF. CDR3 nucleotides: TGTGCCAGCAGCGCCGGGACAGAAGAGACCCAGTACTTC.

Here the CDR3 reads CASSLLYTEAFF. The DNA of the CDR3 is TGTGCCAGCAGTTTGTTATACACTGAAGCTTTCTTT. The rearrangement links TRBV12-3 or TRBV12-4 to TRBJ1-1; no firm D call. This CDR3 has 12 residues. The V end was cut by 3 bases, the J end by 3 bases, with 5 bases between.